This TCR beta chain stems from a study of OX40 agonist ivuxolimab in advanced cancers. Background on the study: Head and neck, renal cell, melanoma or hepatocellular carcinoma were the cancers that dose-escalation patients had. Whole-study results and caveats: Both CD4+ and CD8+ T cell populations in blood had undergone clonal expansion by week 6 at 0.1 to 3.0 mg/kg.

With respect to this clone: The antigen remains undetermined.

The data were produced by immunoSEQ multiplex PCR, yet TCRdb's version contains in-frame clones alone and is incomplete. This repertoire shows 75,000 to 80,000 clones, 81% found once; its top ten account for roughly 4.8%. Germline lookup yields CDR1 MNHEY and CDR2 SVGAGI. V lost 6 bases and J lost 3; bases outside the gene matches: 7. This CDR3 is 15 amino acids long. The material was CD4+ or CD8+ T cells sorted from blood, obtained in a trial of the OX40 agonist ivuxolimab. The clonotype originates from an adult with an advanced solid tumor such as melanoma, head and neck, liver or kidney cancer. This chain connects TRBV6-5 to TRBJ1-5; 8 nucleotides line up with TRBD1. The CDR3: CASRTKQGDNQPQHF. CDR3 nucleotides: TGTGCCAGCAGAACCAAACAGGGGGACAATCAGCCCCAGCATTTT.